This T cell receptor beta chain was found in a study of CD8+ T cells in alopecia areata. RNA extraction was followed by reverse transcription into cDNA, which acted as the sequencing template. The assay was immunoSEQ multiplex PCR, and TCRdb's table has in-frame clones only and misses some. The table shows approximately 91,000 clones, with 40% to 55% occurring only once. Both peripheral blood and punch biopsies of lesional scalp skin were obtained from patients who had alopecia areata. The germline V gene encodes CDR1 SQVTM and CDR2 ANQGSEA. V shed 6 bases and J shed 1 base, with 6 bases lying between them. The CDR3 is made up of 11 amino acids. Remarks on this clone: Antigen specificity is unknown.

General study findings and limits: Higher clonality was seen in lesional scalp than in normal scalp, especially in alopecia totalis/universalis.

The chain has TRBV29-1 and TRBJ2-5; a weak D match, TRBD2 (5 bases). The clonotype originates from a human donor with alopecia areata. Input material: CD4+ T cells sorted from blood. The CDR3 DNA sequence: TGCAGCGTGACTATCCAAGAGACCCAGTACTTC. It is translated as CSVTIQETQYF.